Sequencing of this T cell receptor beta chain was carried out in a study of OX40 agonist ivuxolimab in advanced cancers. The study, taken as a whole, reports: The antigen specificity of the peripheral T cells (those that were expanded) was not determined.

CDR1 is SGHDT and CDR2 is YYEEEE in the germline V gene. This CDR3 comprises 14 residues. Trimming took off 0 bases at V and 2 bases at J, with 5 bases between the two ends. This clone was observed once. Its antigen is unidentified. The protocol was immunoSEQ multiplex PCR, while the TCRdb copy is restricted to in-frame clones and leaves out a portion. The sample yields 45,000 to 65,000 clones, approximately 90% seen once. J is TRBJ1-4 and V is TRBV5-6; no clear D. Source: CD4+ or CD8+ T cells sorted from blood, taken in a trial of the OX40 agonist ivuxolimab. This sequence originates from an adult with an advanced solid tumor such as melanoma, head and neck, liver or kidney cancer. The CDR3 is CASSLVGTNEKLFF. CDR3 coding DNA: TGTGCCAGCAGCTTGGTAGGGACTAATGAAAAACTGTTTTTT.